These 7 T cell receptor beta chains share one sample of origin, sequenced in a study of tumor and adjacent non-tumor tissue in lung cancer. Three rounds of nested PCR, following a modified ARM-PCR protocol, produced the TCRbeta library. Using its own MiXCR run on the multiplex PCR reads, TCRdb lists one record per CDR3 protein. Of 35,000 to 55,000 distinct CDR3 sequences in the sample, 60% are singletons; the top ten hold about 50%. This sample's RNA came from whole unsorted tissue. The normal lung tissue was taken more than 3 cm from the tumor edge. Input material: distant non-tumor lung tissue. These receptors were collected from a man aged 50 to 60 with non-small cell lung cancer.

Note on this clonotype: A junction end diverges from the germline sequence, so it may reflect a read error. This chain links TRBV6-1 with TRBJ1-2; possibly TRBD1 for D (6 bases). The germline CDR1 and CDR2 sequences are MNHNS and SASEGT. This CDR3 has 16 residues. DNA for the CDR3: TGTGCCAGCAGTGAAAACCTCCTGACAGGCGGGTGTGGCTACACGTTC. This codes for CASSENLLTGGCGYTF.

This clonotype was found a few times. One junction end does not reproduce the germline sequence, and a read error may be involved. The rearrangement links TRBV6-2 or TRBV6-3 to TRBJ2-3; D may be TRBD1 or TRBD2 (6 bases each). The CDR3 runs to 15 residues. Germline assignment: CDR1 MNHEY and CDR2 SVGEGT. CDR3 amino acids: CASSYGGEDTYTQYF. The CDR3 DNA reads TGTGCTAGCAGTTACGGGGGCGAAGACACATATACGCAGTATTTT.

Regarding this clonotype: This may stem from a read error, because a much larger clone lies one nucleotide away. V gene TRBV7-9 combines with J gene TRBJ2-3; 7 nucleotides line up with TRBD1. The CDR3 length is 15 residues. Germline CDR1 and CDR2: SEHNR and FQNEAQ (reference sequence). The CDR3: CASSSLTGPTVTQYF. Written as DNA, the CDR3 is TGTGCCAGCAGCTCGCTGACAGGGCCCACAGTTACGCAGTATTTT.

This chain connects TRBV6-1 to TRBJ2-1, with D unresolved. The CDR3 covers 16 residues. V lost 1 base to trimming and J lost 3 bases, with 13 bases between them. Germline CDR1 and CDR2: MNHNS and SASEGT. CDR3 residues: CASSEGSDPVYNEQFF. The CDR3 region has the DNA TGTGCCAGCAGTGAAGGATCGGACCCTGTCTACAATGAGCAGTTCTTC.

The chain uses TRBV2 and TRBJ1-5, with D possibly TRBD1 on 5 matching bases. V was cut by 7 bases and J by 4 bases, with 11 bases left in between. The germline CDR1 and CDR2 sequences are SNHLY and FYNNEI. The CDR3 runs to 13 residues. CDR3 in amino acids: CASTRDHNQPQHF. The DNA of the CDR3 is TGTGCCAGCACACGGGACCATAATCAGCCCCAGCATTTT.

Remarks on this clonotype: Given the absence of the conserved phenylalanine or tryptophan at the CDR3 end, a read error is likely. The chain carries TRBV10-3 and TRBJ2-7; D possibly corresponds to TRBD2 (6 bases). Germline CDR1 and CDR2: ENHRY and SYGVKD. The V and J ends lost 3 bases and 5 bases respectively, with 17 bases between them. The length of the CDR3 is 15 residues. This chain's CDR3 is CAISDSGGTGDEQYL. CDR3 sequence (DNA): TGTGCCATCAGTGATTCAGGAGGGACTGGCGACGAGCAGTACCTC.

Concerning this clonotype itself: This may arise from a read error, as a much more abundant clone is one base away. The V call is TRBV5-6, the J call TRBJ2-5; 7 nucleotides line up with TRBD1. CDR3 length equals 14 residues. Germline V gene data show CDR1 as SGHDT and CDR2 as YYEEEE. In DNA, the CDR3 is TGTGTCAGCAGTCGACAGGGTTCACAAGAGACCCAGTACTTC. It is translated as CVSSRQGSQETQYF.